This T cell receptor beta chain emerged from a study of identical twins. Study outcomes and limitations: Models predicted less out-of-frame TCR alpha sharing in monozygotic twins than was found. Carriage of fewer insertions was seen in abundant cord blood beta clonotypes, whereas memory repertoires showed none.

This clonotype was observed many times. Its antigen remains unidentified. This CDR3 comprises 13 residues. Germline V gives CDR1 SGHRS, CDR2 YFSETQ. Trimming stripped 0 bases from V and 6 bases from J, with 8 bases between. A universal primer site was created by template switching, with the cDNA bearing unique molecular identifiers. MiXCR was run by TCRdb on the 5' RACE reads, yielding one entry per CDR3 protein. Here the sample spans 450,000 or so distinct CDR3 sequences, approximately 14% being singletons. This same sample was also part of a study on yellow fever vaccine responses in identical twins. As that study records: Twins' vaccine T cell response reportedly seemed partly convergent, partly personalized.

This TCR came from a woman aged 18-35 years in good health. The chain carries TRBV5-1 and TRBJ2-3, with D unresolved. Sequencing input: CD4+ T cells sorted from blood. Here the CDR3 reads CASSLESRDTQYF. In DNA, the CDR3 is TGCGCCAGCAGCTTGGAGAGCCGGGATACGCAGTATTTT.